The 24 T cell receptor beta chains reported below all come from one sample, sequenced in a study of blood T cell repertoires in COVID-19. The data were produced by immunoSEQ multiplex PCR, yet TCRdb's version contains in-frame clones alone and is incomplete. The data show a few hundred thousand clones, 89% seen once. Sequences were obtained from peripheral blood. The receptors stem from a woman in her 30s with COVID-19, enrolled during active disease.

V usage is TRBV12-3 or TRBV12-4 and J usage is TRBJ1-3; a weak D match, TRBD1 (5 bases). The V gene lost 3 bases and the J gene lost 3 bases, with 6 bases spanning the gap. This CDR3 has 13 residues. CDR3 sequence (DNA): TGTGCCAGCAGTTTGGGGCATGGAAACACCATATATTTT. It translates to CASSLGHGNTIYF.

CDR3 amino acids: CASSPRGSEKLFF. The CDR3 nucleotides are TGTGCCAGCTCACCCCGTGGCTCTGAAAAACTGTTTTTT. V usage is TRBV18 and J usage is TRBJ1-4; D is ambiguous. This CDR3 has 13 residues. The germline CDR1 and CDR2 sequences are KGHSH and LQKENI. Trimming removed 3 bases at V and 7 bases at J, with 9 bases between. Combining the CDR3 with reference TRBV18 and TRBJ1-4 gives the whole variable domain NAGVMQNPRHLVRRRGQEARLRCSPMKGHSHVYWYRQLPEEGLKFMVYLQKENIIDESGMPKERFSAEFPKEGPSILRIQQVVRGDSAAYFCASSPRGSEKLFFGSGTQLSVL.

The chain joins TRBV6-5 to TRBJ1-2; D unclear. V was clipped by 2 bases and J by 11 bases, with 18 bases between them. CDR1 is MNHEY, CDR2 SVGAGI, per germline. This CDR3 is 14 amino acids long. In DNA form, the CDR3 reads TGTGCCAGCAGTTACCGCCCAAAACATACGGGATACACCTTC. As protein: CASSYRPKHTGYTF.

The V call is TRBV5-4, the J call TRBJ1-1, with 7 positions matching TRBD1. The CDR3 is 15 amino acids. The junction had 14 bases not matched to a gene; V was cut back by 5 bases and J by 7 bases. Germline V gene sequence: CDR1 SGHNT, CDR2 YYREEE (reference sequence). In DNA form, the CDR3 reads TGTGCCAGCAGTTACAACGGACAGGCTGGATTTGAAGCTTTCTTT. This sequence encodes CASSYNGQAGFEAFF.

The rearrangement joins TRBV28 to TRBJ1-5; D may be TRBD1 (5 bases). V was clipped by 7 bases and J by 5 bases, with 12 bases between them. The germline CDR1 and CDR2 sequences are MDHEN and SYDVKM. The CDR3 sequence is 13 residues long. The CDR3 DNA reads TGTGCCAGCACCCAAAGGGGCTATCAGCCCCAGCATTTT. Its protein product is CASTQRGYQPQHF.

The chain couples TRBV11-2 to TRBJ1-1, with 7 bases identical to TRBD1. CDR3 size: 14 residues. Germline V gene lookup returns CDR1 SGHAT and CDR2 FQNNGV. The ends lost 3 bases at V and 2 bases at J; junction bases unmatched: 3. CDR3 residues: CASSLGTVNTEAFF. CDR3 DNA sequence: TGTGCCAGCAGCTTGGGGACAGTTAACACTGAAGCTTTCTTT.

J is TRBJ1-1 and V is TRBV6-5; 8 nucleotides agree with TRBD1. The CDR3 is 15 amino acids. CDR1 is MNHEY and CDR2 is SVGAGI in the germline V gene. V lost 3 bases to trimming and J lost 3 bases; unmatched junction nucleotides: 6. The CDR3 nucleotides read TGTGCCAGCAGTTATTTGACAGGGGTCGACACTGAAGCTTTCTTT. This encodes CASSYLTGVDTEAFF.

This rearrangement joins TRBV7-6 to TRBJ1-3, with 9 bases identical to TRBD1. This CDR3 region has 19 residues. In germline, CDR1 is SGHVS, CDR2 FNYEAQ. Germline trimming cut 5 bases from V and 4 bases from J; bases unmatched to any gene: 18. CDR3 sequence: CASSRTLAGTGQRGNTIYF. The DNA of the CDR3 is TGTGCCAGCAGCCGAACCCTCGCCGGGACAGGGCAGAGAGGAAACACCATATATTTT.

V and J are TRBV12-5 and TRBJ2-3, with D perhaps TRBD2 (7 bases). The CDR3 runs to 19 residues. The V end lost 2 bases, the J end lost 4 bases, and 25 bases lay between the germline ends. In germline, CDR1 is LGHNT, CDR2 FRNRAP. CDR3 in DNA: TGTGCTAGTGGTTTGTCGACTCAAGGGGGGGCGTATAGCGCAGATACGCAGTATTTT. Its translation is CASGLSTQGGAYSADTQYF. Full variable domain (remainder filled in from reference TRBV12-5 and TRBJ2-3): DARVTQTPRHKVTEMGQEVTMRCQPILGHNTVFWYRQTMMQGLELLAYFRNRAPLDDSGMPKDRFSAEMPDATLATLKIQPSEPRDSAVYFCASGLSTQGGAYSADTQYFGPGTRLTVL.

In its sample, this clone was seen a few times. The genes are TRBV28 and TRBJ1-6; no definite D call. V was shortened by 6 bases and J by 10 bases, with 13 bases between the two germline ends. This CDR3 has 13 amino acids. The germline gives CDR1 MDHEN, CDR2 SYDVKM. The CDR3 region is CASSPQRGSPLHF. CDR3 DNA sequence: TGTGCCAGCAGCCCCCAAAGAGGGTCACCCCTCCACTTT.

This chain links TRBV30 with TRBJ1-2, with D possibly being TRBD1 (5 bases). The length of the CDR3 is 14 residues. From germline, CDR1 is GTSNPN and CDR2 SVGIG (reference sequence). Trimming left V 6 bases short and J 7 bases short, with 21 bases between. The CDR3 DNA follows: TGTGCCTGCAAGGGCCGCCAGGGAAATTTTGGCTACACCTTC. Its protein product is CACKGRQGNFGYTF.

The V gene is TRBV27, the J gene TRBJ1-6, with a tentative D call TRBD1 (5 bases). This CDR3 is 16 amino acids long. Germline V gene data show CDR1 as MNHEY and CDR2 as SMNVEV (reference sequence). The V end was cut by 2 bases, the J end by 2 bases, with 10 bases between. DNA of the CDR3: TGTGCCAGCAGTTTAACGACAGTCCCCTATAATTCACCCCTCCACTTT. Its protein product is CASSLTTVPYNSPLHF.

About this clone: Other DNA sequences in this sample translate to the same CDR3. The rearrangement uses TRBV4-1 and TRBJ2-7; possibly TRBD2 for D (6 bases). Germline-derived CDR1 and CDR2 are MGHRA and YSYEKL. V dropped 0 bases and J dropped 3 bases, with 6 bases sitting between them. The CDR3 runs to 13 residues. CDR3 sequence (DNA): TGCGCCAGCAGCCAAGAGGAGGGCTACGAGCAGTACTTC. Translation gives CASSQEEGYEQYF.

A single count supports this clone. The rearrangement joins TRBV28 to TRBJ1-2; D is perhaps TRBD1 (5 bases). Between the trimmed V and J ends, which lost 7 bases and 4 bases, there was a span of 13 bases. This CDR3 is built from 13 residues. Per germline, CDR1 MDHEN and CDR2 SYDVKM. The CDR3 sequence is CASTDDRIYGYTF. In nucleotides, the CDR3 is TGTGCCAGCACCGATGACAGAATCTATGGCTACACCTTC.

The gene calls are TRBV21-1 and TRBJ2-2; the D call TRBD2 from the table was never checked on the DNA. TRBV21-1 is flagged as a pseudogene. CDR3 size: 15 residues. CDR3 nucleotides: TGTGCCAGCAGCAAAGCGCTACGGGACACCGGGGAGCTGTTTTTT. This sequence encodes CASSKALRDTGELFF.

The chain has TRBV9 and TRBJ1-5; D call uncertain. The CDR3 has 14 residues. Looked up from germline, CDR1 is SGDLS and CDR2 is YYNGEE. The V and J ends lost 2 bases and 0 bases respectively, with 6 bases between them. CDR3 nucleotide sequence: TGTGCCAGCAGCGTTAGTTATAGCAATCAGCCCCAGCATTTT. Amino acid sequence: CASSVSYSNQPQHF.

Concerning this clone: Other DNA sequences within the sample encode an identical CDR3. The rearrangement links TRBV10-1 to TRBJ1-2; TRBD1 is a possible D gene (6 bases). Trimming pared 2 bases from V and 2 bases from J, leaving 6 bases between. Germline V gene data show CDR1 as WNHNN and CDR2 as SYGVQD (reference sequence). The length of the CDR3 is 13 residues. CDR3 residues: CASSEGQNYGYTF. CDR3 coding DNA: TGCGCCAGCAGTGAGGGACAGAACTATGGCTACACCTTC.

The CDR3 nucleotides read TGTGCCAGCAAGATATTGGGACAGGGGAACAATGAGCAGTTCTTC. Amino acid sequence: CASKILGQGNNEQFF. The chain recombines TRBV9 with TRBJ2-1, with TRBD1 identical over 10 bases. Unmatched junction bases numbered 8, after V lost 6 bases and J lost 5 bases. CDR3 length: 15 amino acids. CDR1 and CDR2 (germline): SGDLS, YYNGEE.

The chain carries TRBV7-6 and TRBJ2-7, with a weak D call TRBD2 (7 bases). This CDR3 has 14 residues. Trimming cost V 4 bases and J 1 base, with 11 bases left between them. The germline V gene has CDR1 SGHVS and CDR2 FNYEAQ. The CDR3 sequence is CASSWGGQSYEQYF. DNA for the CDR3: TGTGCCAGCAGCTGGGGGGGGCAGTCCTACGAGCAGTACTTC.

J is TRBJ2-5 and V is TRBV5-1; a possible D gene is TRBD1 (7 bases). V was pared by 5 bases and J by 4 bases, with 12 bases between. The germline V gene encodes CDR1 SGHRS and CDR2 YFSETQ. This CDR3 contains 13 residues. The CDR3 protein is CASSGGGVETQYF. CDR3 bases: TGCGCCAGCAGTGGAGGGGGCGTAGAGACCCAGTACTTC.

The chain recombines TRBV30 with TRBJ2-7; D perhaps matches TRBD1 (5 bases). The CDR3 is 11 residues long. Germline V gives CDR1 GTSNPN, CDR2 SVGIG (reference sequence). The ends were cut back, 3 bases at V and 4 bases at J, with 7 bases in the middle. Here the CDR3 DNA reads TGTGCCTGGAGCAGGGATTACGAGCAGTACTTC. Its protein product is CAWSRDYEQYF.

V and J are TRBV7-9 and TRBJ2-3; 7 nucleotides agree with TRBD2. V lost 4 bases to trimming and J lost 4 bases; unmatched junction nucleotides: 8. CDR1 SEHNR and CDR2 FQNEAQ come from the germline V gene (reference sequence). There are 15 residues in the CDR3. This CDR3 is CASSWTRGFSDTQYF. DNA of the CDR3: TGTGCCAGCAGCTGGACTAGGGGTTTTTCAGATACGCAGTATTTT.

CDR3 bases: TGTGCCAGCAGCTTTTCACGAGACTATGGCTACACCTTC. Translating gives CASSFSRDYGYTF. V usage is TRBV7-2 and J usage is TRBJ1-2; D not resolved. Trimming shortened V by 3 bases and J by 3 bases, and 8 bases separated the two germline ends. Germline V gives CDR1 SGHTA, CDR2 FQGNSA. This CDR3 is built from 13 residues.

The rearrangement joins TRBV5-6 to TRBJ1-5; 7 nucleotides line up with TRBD1. Germline-derived CDR1 and CDR2 are SGHDT and YYEEEE. Unmatched junction bases numbered 3, after V lost 4 bases and J lost 5 bases. This CDR3 is 13 amino acids long. CDR3 in DNA: TGTGCCAGCAGCAGGGGACAGTATCAGCCCCAGCATTTT. This gives the protein CASSRGQYQPQHF.